The sequence of this T cell receptor beta chain was determined in a study of blood T cells in healthy people across ages (dated by TCRdb to 2013 to 2016). Broadly, across the study: In model experiments, roughly one uniquely barcoded TCR beta cDNA molecule per two T cells was captured by template switching. The study measured age-related changes in TCR beta repertoire diversity using deep sequencing normalized with unique cDNA molecular identifiers. The donors were split into four age groups: young (average 16 years), middle-aged (nearly 40), aged (about 56) and long-lived (about 74). To avoid experimental bias, donors of different ages were spread randomly across the sequencing lanes. Using the same blood draw, the study looked at two additional independent replicas of 1 million unique cDNA reads for two donors, one aged 18 to 30 and the other aged 80 or older.

Comment on this clonotype: Its antigen is currently not known. No base quality information exists; no much larger clone differs at one position.

Library construction relied on 5' RACE. The data were produced on an Illumina HiSeq 2500. A second roughly 6 to 11 cycle PCR used a sample-barcoded 5' primer and a J-beta primer mix. A unique molecular identifier was introduced onto each TCR beta cDNA molecule by a template-switch 5' adaptor carrying 12 random nucleotides. At least 3 million CDR3-containing paired-end reads were obtained from each sample. First-strand cDNA synthesis was performed from all RNA using the Mint cDNA synthesis kit, with priming by a TRBC-specific oligonucleotide. Following uracil-DNA glycosylase treatment, all cDNA underwent a first 18-cycle PCR with the universal primers M1SS and BC2_uni_R. Under the source paper's analysis protocol: Each sample was normalized by randomly selecting 1 million high-quality reads, each carrying a distinct molecular identifier. Instead of being binned into consensus sequences, reads that shared molecular identifiers were thrown out. MiTCR, run with a Q25 quality threshold and the strictest error-elimination algorithm, handled CDR3 identification, clonotype clustering and error correction. A nonparametric unseen species model using Euler transformation provided a lower-bound estimate of total TCR beta diversity. The public reads were reanalyzed by TCRdb: fastp trimming at Q25, MiXCR alignment, in-frame beta chains only. For every CDR3 protein sequence, its rows merge into one entry that carries the most common genes and DNA. The V and J calls were not made by the authors but by TCRdb's processing. The sample records about 1.6 million distinct CDR3 sequences, about 31% of which are singletons. The ten largest clones add up to approximately 10% of the sample.

Donors were 30 to 45 systemically healthy Caucasian individuals from Russia aged 6 to 90 years. Around 10 milliliters of peripheral blood were drawn from each donor into EDTA-treated Vacutainer tubes. PBMCs were isolated by Ficoll-Paque density-gradient centrifugation, with at least 6 million obtained per sample. Total RNA was extracted from PBMCs with Trizol reagent, with at least 6 micrograms obtained per sample. For every donor, flow cytometry on a PBMC aliquot measured the percentage of naive CD45RAhigh/CD27high T cells. Findings and caveats that apply to the study as a whole: Because donor CMV infection status was unknown, age-related changes in expanded clonotypes were potentially confounded. Observed TCR beta diversity per million T cells fell roughly linearly with age, and a significant reduction was already apparent by age around 39. Bulk unsorted PBMC profiling prevented conclusive comparison of naive and antigen-experienced compartments. Compared with the aged group, the long-lived group had more naive CD4+ T cells, fewer expanded clones and increased TCR diversity, suggesting age selection. Observed TCR beta diversity correlated strongly with the percentage of naive T cells measured by flow cytometry. Estimates of total diversity based on one million sequenced T cells were considered lower bounds and underestimates.

The TCR was taken from a woman aged 25 to 39 in good health. What was sequenced was blood.

The DNA reads TGTGCCAGCTCACCACCGGTCGGGCGCGAGCAGTACTTC. This encodes CASSPPVGREQYF. The V and J genes are TRBV18 and TRBJ2-7; the D gene remains uncertain. From a lookup of the germline V gene, CDR1 and CDR2 are KGHSH and LQKENI. Reading from cysteine to phenylalanine, the CDR3 counts 13 amino acids. Solely the CDR3 DNA is kept, with 39 bases framed from the first base. V is cut by 0 bases and J by 6 bases, and the space between the germline ends is 9 bases.